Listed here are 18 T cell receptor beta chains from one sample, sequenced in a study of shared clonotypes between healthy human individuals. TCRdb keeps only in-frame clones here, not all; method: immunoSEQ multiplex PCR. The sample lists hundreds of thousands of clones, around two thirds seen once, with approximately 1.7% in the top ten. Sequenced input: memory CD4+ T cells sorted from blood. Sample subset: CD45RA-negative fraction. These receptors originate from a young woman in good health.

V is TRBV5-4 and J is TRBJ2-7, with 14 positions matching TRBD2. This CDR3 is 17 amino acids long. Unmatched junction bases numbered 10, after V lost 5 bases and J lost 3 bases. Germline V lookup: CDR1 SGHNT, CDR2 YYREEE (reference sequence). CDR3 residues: CASRPGLAGGQNYEQYF. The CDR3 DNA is TGTGCCAGCAGACCCGGACTAGCGGGAGGCCAGAACTACGAGCAGTACTTC.

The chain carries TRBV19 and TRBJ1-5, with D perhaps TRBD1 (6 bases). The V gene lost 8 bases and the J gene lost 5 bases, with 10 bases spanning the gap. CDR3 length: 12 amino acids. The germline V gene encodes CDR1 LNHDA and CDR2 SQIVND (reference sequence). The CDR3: CASSGAHQPQHF. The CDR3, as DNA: TGTGCCAGTTCGGGGGCACATCAGCCCCAGCATTTT.

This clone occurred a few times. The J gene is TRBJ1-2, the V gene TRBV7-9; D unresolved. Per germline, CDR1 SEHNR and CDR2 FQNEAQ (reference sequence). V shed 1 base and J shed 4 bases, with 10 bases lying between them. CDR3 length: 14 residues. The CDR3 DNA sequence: TGTGCCAGCAGCTTAGAGTTTCCTACCTATGGCTACACCTTC. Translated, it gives CASSLEFPTYGYTF.

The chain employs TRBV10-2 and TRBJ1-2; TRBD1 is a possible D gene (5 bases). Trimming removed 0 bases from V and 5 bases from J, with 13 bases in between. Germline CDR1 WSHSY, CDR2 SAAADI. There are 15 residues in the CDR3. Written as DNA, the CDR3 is TGCGCCAGCAGTGAGTCCGGAGGTGGGGGTTATGGCTACACCTTC. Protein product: CASSESGGGGYGYTF.

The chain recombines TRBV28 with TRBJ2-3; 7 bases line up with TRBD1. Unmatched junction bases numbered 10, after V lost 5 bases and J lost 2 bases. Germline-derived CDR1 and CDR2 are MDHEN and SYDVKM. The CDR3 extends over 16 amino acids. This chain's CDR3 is CASSRPNRGPTDTQYF. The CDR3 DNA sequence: TGTGCCAGCAGTCGCCCGAACAGGGGACCCACAGATACGCAGTATTTT.

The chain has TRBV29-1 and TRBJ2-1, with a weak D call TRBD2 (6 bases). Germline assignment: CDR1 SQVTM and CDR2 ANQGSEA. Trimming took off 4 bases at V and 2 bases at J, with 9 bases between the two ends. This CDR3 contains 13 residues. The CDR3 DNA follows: TGCAGCGTTGTAGCGGAGGCCTACAATGAGCAGTTCTTC. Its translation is CSVVAEAYNEQFF.

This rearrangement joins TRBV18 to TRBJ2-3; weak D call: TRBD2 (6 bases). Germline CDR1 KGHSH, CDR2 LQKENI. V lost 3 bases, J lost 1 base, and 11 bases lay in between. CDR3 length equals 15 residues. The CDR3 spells CASSPEGSGTDTQYF. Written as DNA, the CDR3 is TGTGCCAGCTCACCGGAGGGTAGCGGCACAGATACGCAGTATTTT. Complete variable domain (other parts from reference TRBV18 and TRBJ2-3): NAGVMQNPRHLVRRRGQEARLRCSPMKGHSHVYWYRQLPEEGLKFMVYLQKENIIDESGMPKERFSAEFPKEGPSILRIQQVVRGDSAAYFCASSPEGSGTDTQYFGPGTRLTVL.

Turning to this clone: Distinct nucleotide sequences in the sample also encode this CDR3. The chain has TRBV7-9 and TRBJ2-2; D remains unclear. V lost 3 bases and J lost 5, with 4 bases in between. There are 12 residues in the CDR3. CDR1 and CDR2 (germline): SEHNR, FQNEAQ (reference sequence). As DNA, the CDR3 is TGTGCCAGCAGCTTTGGAACCGGGGAGCTGTTTTTT. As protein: CASSFGTGELFF.

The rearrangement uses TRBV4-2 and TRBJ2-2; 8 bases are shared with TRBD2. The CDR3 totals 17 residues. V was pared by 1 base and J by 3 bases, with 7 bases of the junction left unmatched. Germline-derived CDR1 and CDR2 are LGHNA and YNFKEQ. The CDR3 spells CASSQGGGRTYTGELFF. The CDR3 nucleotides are TGTGCCAGCAGCCAAGGGGGCGGGAGGACCTACACCGGGGAGCTGTTTTTT.

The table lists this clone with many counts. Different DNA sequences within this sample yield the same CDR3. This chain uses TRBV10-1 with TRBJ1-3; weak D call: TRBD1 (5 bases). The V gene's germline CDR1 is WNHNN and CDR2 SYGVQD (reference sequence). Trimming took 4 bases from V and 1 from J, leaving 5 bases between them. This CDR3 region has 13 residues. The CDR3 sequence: CASSGTSGNTIYF. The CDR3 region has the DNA TGCGCCAGCAGTGGGACATCTGGAAACACCATATATTTT.

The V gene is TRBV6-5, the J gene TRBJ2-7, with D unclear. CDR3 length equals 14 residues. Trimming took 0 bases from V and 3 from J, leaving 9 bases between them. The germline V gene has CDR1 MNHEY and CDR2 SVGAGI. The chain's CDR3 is CASSYSKHNYEQYF. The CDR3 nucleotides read TGTGCCAGCAGTTACTCGAAGCACAACTACGAGCAGTACTTC.

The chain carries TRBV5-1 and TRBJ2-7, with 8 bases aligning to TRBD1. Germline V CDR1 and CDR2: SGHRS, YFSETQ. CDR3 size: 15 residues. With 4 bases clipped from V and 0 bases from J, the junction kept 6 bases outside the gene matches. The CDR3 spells CASSRAGGFSYEQYF. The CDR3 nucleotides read TGCGCCAGCAGCCGGGCAGGGGGCTTCTCCTACGAGCAGTACTTC.

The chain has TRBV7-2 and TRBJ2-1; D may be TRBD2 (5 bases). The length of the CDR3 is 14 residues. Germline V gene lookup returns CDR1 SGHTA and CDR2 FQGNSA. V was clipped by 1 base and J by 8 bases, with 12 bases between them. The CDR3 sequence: CASSLVASWDEQFF. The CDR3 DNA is TGTGCCAGCAGCTTAGTCGCTAGCTGGGATGAGCAGTTCTTC.

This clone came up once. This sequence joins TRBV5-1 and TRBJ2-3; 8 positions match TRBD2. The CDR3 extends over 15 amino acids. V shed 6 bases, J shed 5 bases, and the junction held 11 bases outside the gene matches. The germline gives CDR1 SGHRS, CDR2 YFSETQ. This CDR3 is CASKEVSGIGDTQYF. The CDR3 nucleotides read TGCGCCAGCAAAGAGGTTAGCGGGATTGGAGATACGCAGTATTTT. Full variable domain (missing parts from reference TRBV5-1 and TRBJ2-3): KAGVTQTPRYLIKTRGQQVTLSCSPISGHRSVSWYQQTPGQGLQFLFEYFSETQRNKGNFPGRFSGRQFSNSRSEMNVSTLELGDSALYLCASKEVSGIGDTQYFGPGTRLTVL.

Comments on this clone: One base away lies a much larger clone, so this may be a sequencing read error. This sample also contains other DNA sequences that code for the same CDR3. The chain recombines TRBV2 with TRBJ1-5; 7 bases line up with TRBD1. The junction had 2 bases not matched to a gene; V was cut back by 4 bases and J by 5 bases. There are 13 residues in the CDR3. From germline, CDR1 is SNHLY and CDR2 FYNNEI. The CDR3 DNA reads TGTGCCAGCAGTGGGACAGGCGATCAGCCCCAGCATTTT. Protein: CASSGTGDQPQHF.

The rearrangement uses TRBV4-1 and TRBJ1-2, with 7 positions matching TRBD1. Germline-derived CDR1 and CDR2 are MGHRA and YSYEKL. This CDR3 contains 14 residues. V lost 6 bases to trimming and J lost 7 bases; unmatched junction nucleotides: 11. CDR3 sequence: CASSPGEGARGYTF. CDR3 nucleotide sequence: TGCGCCAGCAGTCCCGGGGAGGGGGCTCGTGGCTACACCTTC.

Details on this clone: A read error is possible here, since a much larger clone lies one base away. This CDR3 is CASSQGAGGVEKLFF. Written as DNA, the CDR3 is TGTGCCAGCAGCCAAGGTGCCGGAGGTGTTGAAAAACTGTTTTTT. This chain links TRBV4-2 with TRBJ1-4; D call uncertain. The CDR3 has 15 residues. V shed 1 base and J shed 7 bases, with 13 bases lying between them. The V gene's germline CDR1 is LGHNA and CDR2 YNFKEQ.

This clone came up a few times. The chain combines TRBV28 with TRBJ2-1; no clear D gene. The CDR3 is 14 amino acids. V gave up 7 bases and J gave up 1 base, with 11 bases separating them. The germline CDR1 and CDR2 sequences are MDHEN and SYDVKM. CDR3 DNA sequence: TGTGCCAGCAATTCATACCGGTCCTACAATGAGCAGTTCTTC. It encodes CASNSYRSYNEQFF.